This T cell receptor (beta chain) was sequenced during a study of radiation and T cells in renal cell carcinoma. Study-level results: In blood, top tumor clones expanded by 2 weeks, shrinking by 4.

This CDR3 spans 13 amino acids. V was shortened by 3 bases and J by 7 bases, with 12 bases between the two germline ends. Germline CDR1 SNHLY, CDR2 FYNNEI. Turning to this clone: The antigen is undetermined.

The sample's time point: blood 4 weeks post-SBRT, at nephrectomy. Stated treatment: 15 Gy SBRT to primary tumor, nephrectomy 4 weeks later. The patient's renal cell carcinoma had clear cell pathology. Data came from immunoSEQ multiplex PCR; TCRdb stores just in-frame clones and leaves some out. The sample consists of around 180,000 clones, approximately 90% of them appearing once. The sample consisted of blood, taken from a patient whose treatment included radiotherapy and nephrectomy. This receptor was obtained from a woman aged 50 to 60 with renal cell carcinoma. This chain connects TRBV2 to TRBJ1-2; a weak D match, TRBD1 (6 bases). The CDR3 DNA is TGTGCCAGCAGTGAGGGGGAGGGGGTTGGCTACACCTTC. Translation: CASSEGEGVGYTF.